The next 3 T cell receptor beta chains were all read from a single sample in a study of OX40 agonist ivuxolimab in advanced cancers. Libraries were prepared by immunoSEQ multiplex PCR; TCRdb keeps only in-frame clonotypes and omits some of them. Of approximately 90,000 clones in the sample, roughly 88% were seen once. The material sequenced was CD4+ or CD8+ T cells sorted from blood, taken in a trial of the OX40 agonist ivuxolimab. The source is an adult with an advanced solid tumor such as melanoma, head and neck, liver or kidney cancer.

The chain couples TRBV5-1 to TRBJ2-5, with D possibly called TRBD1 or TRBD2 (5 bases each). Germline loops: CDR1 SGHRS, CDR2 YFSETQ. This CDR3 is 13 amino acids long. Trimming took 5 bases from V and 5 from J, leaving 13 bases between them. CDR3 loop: CASSPGTMETQYF. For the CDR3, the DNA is TGCGCCAGCAGTCCCGGGACGATGGAGACCCAGTACTTC.

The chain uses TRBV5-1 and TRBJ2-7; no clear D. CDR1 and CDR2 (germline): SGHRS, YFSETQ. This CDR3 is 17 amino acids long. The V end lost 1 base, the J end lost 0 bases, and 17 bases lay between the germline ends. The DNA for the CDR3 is TGCGCCAGCAGCTTGCACCAGATTTCCCTGAGCTCCTACGAGCAGTACTTC. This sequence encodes CASSLHQISLSSYEQYF.

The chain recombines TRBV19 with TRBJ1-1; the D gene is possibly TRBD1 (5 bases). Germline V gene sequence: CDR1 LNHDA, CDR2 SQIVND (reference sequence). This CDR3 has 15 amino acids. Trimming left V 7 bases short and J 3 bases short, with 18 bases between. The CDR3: CASKIPGGVDTEAFF. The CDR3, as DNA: TGTGCCAGTAAGATCCCGGGGGGGGTTGACACTGAAGCTTTCTTT.